This TCR gamma chain was sequenced for a study of fetal and pediatric gammadelta thymocytes (dated by TCRdb to 2022 to 2024). Study-wide context: To strengthen a single-cell study of gammadelta thymocyte development, the researchers used bulk gammadelta thymocyte repertoires that mixed previously published data with newly generated, unpublished data. A total of approximately ten subjects, comprising 3 fetal thymus donors and 7 pediatric thymus donors, were covered by the bulk gammadelta thymocyte repertoire set. Previously published data (refs 27,28) and unpublished data were combined in the bulk gammadelta thymocyte repertoires. To increase subject numbers and strengthen the CDR3 publicity analysis, bulk TCR repertoire data were added.

This clone is termed medium-sized (0.01 to 0.1%). Its recognized antigen is unknown. One base away there is no much larger clone; base qualities are not given. The sample contains more than one DNA sequence encoding this CDR3. For staining, thymocytes received Zombie NIR viability dye along with antibodies against CD3 (UCHT1), TCRgammadelta (11F2), TCRVgamma9 (IMMU360) and TCRVdelta2 (IMMU389). From human fetal and pediatric thymuses, sorted Vgamma9Vdelta2 and nonVgamma9Vdelta2 gammadelta thymocytes were used to generate bulk TRD and TRG CDR3 repertoires separately. Children undergoing cardiac surgery in Belgium were the source of the pediatric thymus tissue. The pediatric thymus donors in the study ranged in age from about 1 to 12 years. Thymic cell suspensions were prepared from fetal and post-natal thymuses as described previously. NonVgamma9Vdelta2 thymocytes were sorted as CD3+ gammadeltaTCR+ cells that did not have the Vgamma9+Vdelta2+ phenotype. Cell sorting was done on a FACS Aria III cell sorter (BD Biosciences).

The sequencer was an Illumina MiSeq. For the original study's pipeline: For publicity analysis, the Vgamma9Vdelta2 and nonVgamma9Vdelta2 bulk CDR3 files of each subject were merged into one combined repertoire per subject. CDR3 publicity was given a score from 0 to 19 by checking each amino acid sequence across 9 single-cell datasets and about ten bulk repertoires with base R and dplyr. TCRdb called clones anew from the public reads via CATT; matching DNA rows were later pooled. Here the V and J calls rest on TCRdb's processing, not on the authors' analysis. This sample lists 800 to 950 gamma-chain clones; roughly 4.5% were detected once. The top ten hold 6% to 8.5% of the sample. After removal of 0 bases from V and 4 bases from J, the junction retains 3 bases not matched to a gene. CDR1 and CDR2 are read off the germline V gene (reference sequence) as GITISATS and ISYDGTV. Its CDR3 holds 13 amino acids, cysteine through phenylalanine. CDR3 DNA is the only sequence kept; it has 39 bases, read in frame from the first base.

Findings and caveats that apply to the study as a whole: Fetal gammadelta thymocyte repertoires were previously reported to be enriched for TRDV2, TRGV8 and TRGV9 usage, low N additions and public CDR3s compared with post-natal repertoires.

Specimen: non-Vgamma9Vdelta2 gamma-delta T cells from the thymus. The intended sense of this specimen's cell subset or site label: CD3+gammadeltaTCR+ thymocytes not co-expressing Vgamma9 and Vdelta2. This sequence uses TRGV9 and TRGJ1 or TRGJ2. The TCR was taken from a child who underwent cardiac surgery and was recorded as healthy. The DNA reads as follows: TGTGCCTTGTGGGAGGTGCTGTATTATAAGAAACTCTTT. The translation is CALWEVLYYKKLF.